The rows below give T cell receptor beta chains drawn from one sample of a study of blood T cells in healthy people across ages. TCRdb processed the 5' RACE reads anew with MiXCR; each CDR3 protein has one entry. The table lists about 640,000 distinct CDR3 sequences, approximately 30% of them singletons. The sample consisted of blood. Every receptor here comes from a woman older than 75 in good health. Both conserved end residues are part of each CDR3. D genes are given only for firm matches. Not all rows give a size; the values are once, few, many and, for expanded clones, a class.

v_gene: TRBV10-2; abundance: many; j_gene: TRBJ2-1; d_gene: TRBD2; CDR3aa: CASSESGGYNEQFF; CDR3nt: TGCGCCAGCAGTGAGAGCGGGGGGTACAATGAGCAGTTCTTC
v_gene: TRBV6-1; abundance: -; j_gene: TRBJ2-5; d_gene: -; CDR3aa: CASRDPGPGRETQYF; CDR3nt: TGTGCCAGCAGGGACCCGGGGCCAGGTCGGGAGACCCAGTACTTC
v_gene: TRBV7-9; abundance: -; j_gene: TRBJ2-7; d_gene: TRBD1; CDR3aa: CASSLTGSSEQYF; CDR3nt: TGTGCCAGCAGCCTGACAGGGAGCTCCGAGCAGTACTTC
v_gene: TRBV4-1; abundance: many; j_gene: TRBJ2-7; d_gene: -; CDR3aa: CASSQDLEAERSYEQYF; CDR3nt: TGCGCCAGCAGCCAAGACCTGGAGGCCGAGAGATCCTACGAGCAGTACTTC
v_gene: TRBV29-1; abundance: many; j_gene: TRBJ2-5; d_gene: -; CDR3aa: CSVDPGGQGETQYF; CDR3nt: TGCAGCGTTGACCCCGGGGGGCAGGGAGAGACCCAGTACTTC
v_gene: TRBV30; abundance: -; j_gene: TRBJ2-7; d_gene: -; CDR3aa: CAWIKKGQGLYNEQYF; CDR3nt: TGTGCCTGGATCAAAAAGGGGCAGGGGCTTTACAACGAGCAGTACTTC
v_gene: TRBV19; abundance: -; j_gene: TRBJ1-1; d_gene: -; CDR3aa: CASSIFGNTEAFF; CDR3nt: TGTGCCAGTAGTATCTTTGGGAACACTGAAGCTTTCTTT
v_gene: TRBV5-5; abundance: many; j_gene: TRBJ2-7; d_gene: -; CDR3aa: CASSGHGRPEYEQYF; CDR3nt: TGTGCCAGCAGCGGGCACGGACGACCGGAGTACGAGCAGTACTTC
v_gene: TRBV27; abundance: -; j_gene: TRBJ1-6; d_gene: -; CDR3aa: CASSLSPTVSSPLHF; CDR3nt: TGTGCCAGCAGTTTATCACCGACAGTTTCCTCACCCCTCCACTTT
v_gene: TRBV6-1; abundance: many; j_gene: TRBJ2-3; d_gene: TRBD2; CDR3aa: CASSDWRGGSDTQYF; CDR3nt: TGTGCCAGCAGTGACTGGCGGGGGGGATCAGATACGCAGTATTTT
v_gene: TRBV10-3; abundance: few; j_gene: TRBJ1-1; d_gene: -; CDR3aa: CAISTGTGLNTEAFF; CDR3nt: TGTGCCATCAGTACTGGGACCGGGTTGAACACTGAAGCTTTCTTT
v_gene: TRBV7-2; abundance: once; j_gene: TRBJ2-2; d_gene: TRBD1; CDR3aa: CASSPDRVRTGELFF; CDR3nt: TGTGCCAGCAGCCCCGACAGGGTTCGCACCGGGGAGCTGTTTTTT
v_gene: TRBV7-2; abundance: many; j_gene: TRBJ1-2; d_gene: -; CDR3aa: CASSPRTDGYTF; CDR3nt: TGTGCCAGCAGCCCGCGGACAGATGGCTACACCTTC
v_gene: TRBV7-2; abundance: many; j_gene: TRBJ2-7; d_gene: -; CDR3aa: CASTSGVGEQYF; CDR3nt: TGTGCCAGCACGAGTGGCGTGGGGGAGCAGTACTTC
v_gene: TRBV7-2; abundance: -; j_gene: TRBJ1-4; d_gene: TRBD1; CDR3aa: CASSQSRNKRGLGEKLFF; CDR3nt: TGTGCCAGCAGCCAATCCCGAAACAAAAGGGGGCTGGGAGAAAAACTGTTTTTT
v_gene: TRBV20-1; abundance: -; j_gene: TRBJ2-7; d_gene: TRBD2; CDR3aa: CGASPLAGDNEQYF; CDR3nt: TGCGGTGCTAGCCCCCTAGCGGGGGACAATGAGCAGTACTTC
v_gene: TRBV20-1; abundance: many; j_gene: TRBJ1-5; d_gene: -; CDR3aa: CSAGVARAAKNQPQHF; CDR3nt: TGCAGTGCAGGGGTGGCTAGGGCAGCCAAGAATCAGCCCCAGCATTTT
v_gene: TRBV29-1; abundance: many; j_gene: TRBJ1-2; d_gene: -; CDR3aa: CSAGQDLGYTF; CDR3nt: TGCAGCGCCGGGCAGGATCTTGGCTACACCTTC
v_gene: TRBV12-3/TRBV12-4; abundance: many; j_gene: TRBJ2-7; d_gene: TRBD1; CDR3aa: CASSLSGTGQYEQYF; CDR3nt: TGTGCCAGCAGTCTATCCGGGACAGGGCAATACGAGCAGTACTTC
v_gene: TRBV4-2; abundance: -; j_gene: TRBJ1-4; d_gene: -; CDR3aa: CASCHRGADEKLFF; CDR3nt: TGTGCCAGCTGCCACCGAGGGGCAGACGAAAAACTGTTTTTT
v_gene: TRBV28; abundance: -; j_gene: TRBJ1-2; d_gene: TRBD1; CDR3aa: CASSFYLKKDRGVGYTF; CDR3nt: TGTGCCAGCAGTTTCTATCTGAAGAAGGACAGGGGAGTTGGCTACACCTTC
v_gene: TRBV10-3; abundance: many; j_gene: TRBJ2-7; d_gene: -; CDR3aa: CAIRAGTLGGEQYF; CDR3nt: TGTGCCATCAGAGCCGGGACTTTGGGGGGCGAGCAGTACTTC
v_gene: TRBV18; abundance: many; j_gene: TRBJ2-5; d_gene: -; CDR3aa: CASSPKGSRETQYF; CDR3nt: TGTGCCAGCTCACCAAAAGGGTCTCGAGAGACCCAGTACTTC
v_gene: TRBV7-2; abundance: -; j_gene: TRBJ2-7; d_gene: -; CDR3aa: CASSSPRVSYFEQYF; CDR3nt: TGTGCCAGCAGCTCCCCCCGGGTATCCTACTTTGAGCAGTACTTC
v_gene: TRBV4-3; abundance: few; j_gene: TRBJ2-7; d_gene: TRBD2; CDR3aa: CASSPGTSWTHEQYF; CDR3nt: TGCGCCAGCAGCCCGGGGACTAGCTGGACGCACGAGCAGTACTTC
v_gene: TRBV5-1; abundance: -; j_gene: TRBJ1-1; d_gene: -; CDR3aa: CASSLFSDGNTEAFF; CDR3nt: TGCGCCAGCAGCTTGTTCAGTGACGGGAACACTGAAGCTTTCTTT
v_gene: TRBV19; abundance: -; j_gene: TRBJ1-2; d_gene: -; CDR3aa: CASSGGTTNYGYTF; CDR3nt: TGTGCCAGTAGTGGAGGAACGACTAACTATGGCTACACCTTC
v_gene: TRBV5-6; abundance: many; j_gene: TRBJ2-1; d_gene: -; CDR3aa: CASSSLFGSRGGILDNEQFF; CDR3nt: TGTGCCAGCAGCTCCCTATTTGGGAGCAGGGGGGGGATACTCGACAATGAGCAGTTCTTC
v_gene: TRBV30; abundance: -; j_gene: TRBJ1-6; d_gene: -; CDR3aa: CAWMDSYNSPLHF; CDR3nt: TGTGCCTGGATGGACTCCTATAATTCACCCCTCCACTTT
v_gene: TRBV20-1; abundance: many; j_gene: TRBJ2-7; d_gene: -; CDR3aa: CSARGRIYYEQYF; CDR3nt: TGCAGTGCTAGAGGGAGAATATACTACGAGCAGTACTTC
v_gene: TRBV7-9; abundance: -; j_gene: TRBJ1-2; d_gene: TRBD1; CDR3aa: CASSWTGGAGGYTF; CDR3nt: TGTGCCAGCAGCTGGACAGGGGGCGCGGGTGGCTACACCTTC
v_gene: TRBV7-6; abundance: many; j_gene: TRBJ2-7; d_gene: TRBD1; CDR3aa: CASSPLLDRYEQYF; CDR3nt: TGTGCCAGCAGCCCTCTACTGGACAGGTACGAGCAGTACTTC
v_gene: TRBV28; abundance: few; j_gene: TRBJ1-4; d_gene: TRBD1; CDR3aa: CASSFGTGDEKLFF; CDR3nt: TGTGCCAGCAGTTTTGGGACAGGGGATGAAAAACTGTTTTTT
v_gene: TRBV7-6; abundance: many; j_gene: TRBJ1-2; d_gene: TRBD1; CDR3aa: CASSLTSGTGAGTNYGYTF; CDR3nt: TGTGCCAGCAGCTTGACCTCCGGGACAGGGGCCGGAACCAACTATGGCTACACCTTC
v_gene: TRBV6-5; abundance: many; j_gene: TRBJ1-2; d_gene: TRBD1; CDR3aa: CASSPGTGAEGHGYTF; CDR3nt: TGTGCCAGCAGTCCCGGGACAGGGGCGGAGGGTCATGGCTACACCTTC
v_gene: TRBV7-3; abundance: many; j_gene: TRBJ2-1; d_gene: -; CDR3aa: CASSTGTLNNEQFF; CDR3nt: TGTGCCAGCAGCACCGGGACTCTAAACAATGAGCAGTTCTTC
v_gene: TRBV3-1; abundance: many; j_gene: TRBJ2-7; d_gene: TRBD2; CDR3aa: CASSQLGGASGYEQYF; CDR3nt: TGTGCCAGCAGCCAACTGGGAGGGGCCAGCGGCTACGAGCAGTACTTC
v_gene: TRBV19; abundance: once; j_gene: TRBJ2-5; d_gene: TRBD2; CDR3aa: CASSQGAGLAGETQYF; CDR3nt: TGTGCCAGCAGCCAAGGGGCGGGACTAGCAGGGGAGACCCAGTACTTC